The present entry profiles one TCR beta chain with its context. Its cognate antigen is unknown. The CDR3 loop spans 16 amino acids. CDR1 is SGHRS, CDR2 YFSETQ, per germline. V was pared by 1 base and J by 8 bases, with 9 bases of the junction left unmatched. Libraries were made from TCR beta cDNA, and they carried unique molecular identifiers. TCRdb independently ran MiXCR on the PCR reads; one entry per CDR3 protein. The sample lists hundreds of thousands of distinct CDR3 sequences, less than 35% occurring once. The data are from a study of post-analysis software for immune sequencing data. Overall study: Recorded subtypes: relapsing-remitting, secondary progressive, progressive-relapsing; some patients unannotated. Points from the study as a whole: TRBV5-6, TRBV5-1 and TRBV20-1 belonged to a set of about five TRBV segments that were more frequent in patients than controls.

The chain recombines TRBV5-1 with TRBJ2-1; 10 positions agree with TRBD2. The specimen was blood. The clonotype originates from a girl aged 5-17 years with multiple sclerosis. In DNA form, the CDR3 reads TGCGCCAGCAGCTTGATTTTTGGGACTAGCGCGCATGAGCAGTTCTTC. Translated, it gives CASSLIFGTSAHEQFF.